These 30 T cell receptor beta chains came from one sample sequenced in a study of cytomegalovirus exposure and HLA in healthy donors (TCRdb year 2017). Libraries were made using the immunoSEQ multiplex PCR assay. For the multiplex PCR, a mixture combining 60 forward primers for TCR Vbeta segments and 13 reverse primers for TCR Jbeta segments was used. Not all clones reach the TCRdb copy of this immuneACCESS table, which keeps in-frame sequences only. Checked studies attribute under half of the gap to unresolved V genes and leave the rest unexplained. The sample contains about 120,000 clones, over 60% of them found a single time. The top ten hold roughly 13% of the sample. The source material was PBMCs. The receptors were gathered from a man aged 25-45 years in good health and CMV-seropositive.

This clone was counted a single time. Here the CDR3 omits its conserved ending phenylalanine or tryptophan, so a read error is the likely source. The V call is TRBV30, the J call TRBJ1-1; 7 nucleotides match TRBD1. Germline lookup yields CDR1 GTSNPN and CDR2 SVGIG (reference sequence). The V and J ends lost 5 bases and 4 bases, in that order; junction bases with no gene match: 4. The CDR3 has 12 residues. This CDR3 reads CAWYRGSTEAFL. The CDR3 bases are TGTGCCTGGTACAGGGGAAGCACTGAAGCTTTCCTT.

The chain couples TRBV7-6 to TRBJ1-2, with D uncertain. In germline, CDR1 is SGHVS, CDR2 FNYEAQ. The CDR3 covers 15 residues. The V gene lost 5 bases and the J gene lost 0 bases, with 13 bases spanning the gap. The CDR3 region has the DNA TGTGCCAGCAGCCCGGCCGGGTACTCTAACTATGGCTACACCTTC. This encodes CASSPAGYSNYGYTF. Filled out from reference TRBV7-6 and TRBJ1-2, the complete variable domain reads GAGVSQSPRYKVTKRGQDVALRCDPISGHVSLYWYRQALGQGPEFLTYFNYEAQQDKSGLPNDRFSAERPEGSISTLTIQRTEQRDSAMYRCASSPAGYSNYGYTFGSGTRLTVV.

The chain has TRBV10-1 and TRBJ2-7, with a weak D call TRBD1 (5 bases). The CDR3 totals 13 residues. CDR1 is WNHNN and CDR2 is SYGVQD in the germline V gene (reference sequence). Trimming left V 5 bases short and J 2 bases short, with 10 bases between. The CDR3: CASSPGYPYEQYF. The CDR3 DNA sequence: TGCGCCAGCAGTCCAGGGTACCCCTACGAGCAGTACTTC.

The CDR3 region is CASSHPGFNEKLFF. CDR3 DNA sequence: TGTGCCAGCAGCCACCCAGGGTTTAATGAAAAACTGTTTTTT. The chain recombines TRBV7-8 with TRBJ1-4, with a tentative D call TRBD1 (5 bases). CDR3 length: 14 residues. The V end lost 5 bases, the J end lost 4 bases, and 11 bases lay between the germline ends. Germline lookup yields CDR1 SGHVS and CDR2 FQNEAQ.

V gene TRBV2 combines with J gene TRBJ2-1, with D tentatively TRBD2 (5 bases). V dropped 3 bases and J dropped 3 bases, with 15 bases sitting between them. Germline CDR1 SNHLY, CDR2 FYNNEI. The CDR3 consists of 16 residues. CDR3 DNA: TGTGCCAGCAGTGAGGATGGGCGGGCCAGCTACAATGAGCAGTTCTTC. As protein: CASSEDGRASYNEQFF.

The rearrangement joins TRBV28 to TRBJ2-1; 8 bases map to TRBD2. This CDR3 is 12 amino acids long. Germline V gives CDR1 MDHEN, CDR2 SYDVKM. J gave up 16 bases and V 3 bases, and 8 bases lay outside the gene matches. The DNA of the CDR3 is TGTGCCAGCAGTTTCAAGCGGGGGCGCGTATTCTTC. This gives the protein CASSFKRGRVFF.

V and J are TRBV28 and TRBJ1-2, with 12 bases that match TRBD1. The CDR3 consists of 20 residues. Trimming cost V 4 bases and J 2 bases; bases outside gene matches: 17. Germline V gene sequence: CDR1 MDHEN, CDR2 SYDVKM. CDR3 amino acids: CASSSAALGTGGFPNYGYTF. CDR3 DNA sequence: TGTGCCAGCAGTTCGGCGGCCCTTGGGACAGGGGGCTTCCCGAACTATGGCTACACCTTC.

The gene calls are TRBV7-2 and TRBJ1-5, with D perhaps TRBD1 (6 bases). From germline, CDR1 is SGHTA and CDR2 FQGNSA. The CDR3 contains 16 residues. The V end was cut by 5 bases, the J end by 5 bases, with 19 bases between. CDR3 DNA sequence: TGTGCCAGCAGCCCCAACACCGACAGGACATATCAGCCCCAGCATTTT. It is translated as CASSPNTDRTYQPQHF.

This rearrangement joins TRBV29-1 to TRBJ2-3; the match to TRBD2 covers 15 bases. Germline V CDR1 and CDR2: SQVTM, ANQGSEA. This CDR3 is 17 amino acids long. The J segment lost 2 bases and the V segment lost 0 bases, leaving 3 bases of the junction unmatched. The CDR3 is CSVEEWTSGGATDTQYF. CDR3 bases: TGCAGCGTTGAAGAATGGACTAGCGGGGGGGCCACAGATACGCAGTATTTT.

The chain combines TRBV6-5 with TRBJ2-7, with D possibly TRBD1 on 5 matching bases. The germline gives CDR1 MNHEY, CDR2 SVGAGI. Deletions cut 4 bases from V and 2 bases from J, with 12 bases between. The CDR3 runs to 14 residues. CDR3 protein: CASSLGVGTYEQYF. The CDR3 bases are TGTGCCAGCAGTTTAGGGGTTGGGACCTACGAGCAGTACTTC.

V usage is TRBV7-9 and J usage is TRBJ2-7; 7 bases map to TRBD1. The length of the CDR3 is 14 residues. CDR1 and CDR2 from the germline V gene are SEHNR and FQNEAQ (reference sequence). J gave up 2 bases and V 5 bases, and 6 bases lay outside the gene matches. Here the CDR3 DNA reads TGTGCCAGCAGCGGGGACAGAGAAGCCTACGAGCAGTACTTC. Its translation: CASSGDREAYEQYF.

V and J are TRBV6-5 and TRBJ2-7; D remains ambiguous. Trimming cost V 0 bases and J 3 bases, with 6 bases left between them. Germline loops: CDR1 MNHEY, CDR2 SVGAGI. The CDR3 covers 13 residues. In DNA form, the CDR3 reads TGTGCCAGCAGTTACTCCCCAATCTACGAGCAGTACTTC. It specifies CASSYSPIYEQYF.

This clone was detected only a few times. Written as DNA, the CDR3 is TGTGCCAGCTCCCGGGCAGGGCGTGGAAACACCATATATTTT. Residues: CASSRAGRGNTIYF. The chain employs TRBV27 and TRBJ1-3, with a tentative D call TRBD1 (5 bases). V shed 8 bases and J shed 3 bases, with 14 bases lying between them. Germline lookup yields CDR1 MNHEY and CDR2 SMNVEV (reference sequence). This CDR3 is built from 14 residues.

This clone was counted only a few times. This chain links TRBV7-9 with TRBJ2-3, with TRBD2 identical over 8 bases. Germline V gene data show CDR1 as SEHNR and CDR2 as FQNEAQ (reference sequence). After removal of 0 bases from V and 8 bases from J, the junction contained 13 bases not matched to a gene. The CDR3 loop spans 17 amino acids. The CDR3 reads CASSLARAPIRGGTQYF. CDR3 DNA sequence: TGTGCCAGCAGCTTAGCGCGGGCACCAATCCGGGGGGGTACGCAGTATTTT.

The table lists this clone with a count of one. The chain recombines TRBV2 with TRBJ1-2, with D uncertain. The V end was cut by 0 bases, the J end by 6 bases, with 8 bases between. The germline V gene has CDR1 SNHLY and CDR2 FYNNEI. The CDR3 extends over 13 amino acids. The CDR3 protein is CASSEATRDGYTF. DNA for the CDR3: TGTGCCAGCAGTGAAGCAACTCGGGATGGCTACACCTTC.

This rearrangement joins TRBV19 to TRBJ1-4; D possibly corresponds to TRBD1 (6 bases). Germline V gene sequence: CDR1 LNHDA, CDR2 SQIVND (reference sequence). The CDR3 totals 15 residues. Trimming took 10 bases from V and 0 from J, leaving 15 bases between them. For the CDR3, the DNA is TGTGCCACCACCCCCCGACAGGCAACTAATGAAAAACTGTTTTTT. Protein sequence: CATTPRQATNEKLFF. Full variable domain (rest looked up from reference TRBV19 and TRBJ1-4): DGGITQSPKYLFRKEGQNVTLSCEQNLNHDAMYWYRQDPGQGLRLIYYSQIVNDFQKGDIAEGYSVSREKKESFPLTVTSAQKNPTAFYLCATTPRQATNEKLFFGSGTQLSVL.

The chain links TRBV27 to TRBJ1-3; D remains unclear. Trimming took off 3 bases at V and 4 bases at J, with 7 bases between the two ends. This CDR3 region has 13 residues. CDR1 and CDR2 (germline): MNHEY, SMNVEV (reference sequence). In DNA form, the CDR3 reads TGTGCCAGCAGTTTGAGGGCCGGAAACACCATATATTTT. Translating it yields CASSLRAGNTIYF.

The chain carries TRBV4-2 and TRBJ1-1, with D unclear. The CDR3 runs 14 residues. The V and J ends lost 4 bases and 4 bases respectively, with 13 bases between them. CDR1 and CDR2 from the germline V gene are LGHNA and YNFKEQ. CDR3 protein: CASSPRTESTEAFF. Written as DNA, the CDR3 is TGTGCCAGCAGCCCCCGGACTGAAAGCACTGAAGCTTTCTTT.

The V gene is TRBV28, the J gene TRBJ2-1; D may be TRBD2 (5 bases). Germline CDR1 is MDHEN and CDR2 is SYDVKM. This CDR3 is built from 16 residues. V shed 1 base and J shed 3 bases, with 13 bases lying between them. DNA of the CDR3: TGTGCCAGCAGTTTATCCCCCCGGCGGGTCTACAATGAGCAGTTCTTC. Translated: CASSLSPRRVYNEQFF.

The CDR3, as DNA: TGTGCCAGCAGCGTAGGGTCTAGCGGGAACCAAGAGACCCAGTACTTC. Encoded protein: CASSVGSSGNQETQYF. The genes are TRBV9 and TRBJ2-5; 9 nucleotides match TRBD2. V shed 0 bases and J 0 bases; nucleotides not matched to a gene: 3. The germline V gene has CDR1 SGDLS and CDR2 YYNGEE. The CDR3 length is 16 residues.

In its sample, this clone was seen once. This chain connects TRBV12-5 to TRBJ2-7; weak D call: TRBD1 (5 bases). CDR3 length: 18 residues. From germline, CDR1 is LGHNT and CDR2 FRNRAP. V dropped 0 bases and J dropped 1 base, with 19 bases sitting between them. The DNA for the CDR3 is TGTGCTAGTGGTTTGGTACAGATAGCAGGGTTTATTTCCTACGAGCAGTACTTC. Its protein is CASGLVQIAGFISYEQYF.

This rearrangement joins TRBV4-2 to TRBJ2-3; TRBD2 agrees at 12 bases. The CDR3 spans 18 residues. The germline CDR1 and CDR2 sequences are LGHNA and YNFKEQ. V lost 2 bases, J lost 4 bases, and 10 bases stayed unmatched. The CDR3 DNA reads as TGTGCCAGCAGCCAACTGGCGTCTCTAGCGGGGGGGGCAGATACGCAGTATTTT. As protein: CASSQLASLAGGADTQYF.

The V gene is TRBV27, the J gene TRBJ1-1; no clear D. The CDR3 sequence is 13 residues long. V dropped 3 bases and J dropped 8 bases, with 13 bases sitting between them. CDR1 is MNHEY and CDR2 is SMNVEV in the germline V gene (reference sequence). The CDR3 sequence is CASSFHSTREAFF. In nucleotides, the CDR3 is TGTGCCAGCAGTTTTCACTCCACCAGGGAAGCTTTCTTT.

The rearrangement joins TRBV4-3 to TRBJ2-7; D uncertain. Germline CDR1 is LGHNA and CDR2 is YSLEER. V lost 4 bases to trimming and J lost 0 bases, with 7 bases between them. The length of the CDR3 is 13 residues. The CDR3 coding sequence is TGCGCCAGCAGCCCCGTCGGCTCCTACGAGCAGTACTTC. Translated: CASSPVGSYEQYF.

This chain connects TRBV29-1 to TRBJ2-5; 10 bases fit TRBD1. V trimming: 1 base; J trimming: 3 bases; junction bases outside the gene matches: 2. Per the germline V gene, CDR1 is SQVTM and CDR2 is ANQGSEA. The CDR3 is made up of 14 amino acids. In DNA, the CDR3 is TGCAGCGTTGAAGTTGGGACAGGGGAAGAGACCCAGTACTTC. Translation gives CSVEVGTGEETQYF.

The chain recombines TRBV11-2 with TRBJ1-2; D is ambiguous. CDR1 SGHAT and CDR2 FQNNGV come from the germline V gene. Trimming pared 5 bases from V and 2 bases from J, leaving 12 bases between. The CDR3 spans 14 residues. DNA of the CDR3: TGTGCCAGCAGCCGCGCGGCCGAGAACTATGGCTACACCTTC. Protein: CASSRAAENYGYTF.

The V gene is TRBV5-1, the J gene TRBJ1-1; D is perhaps TRBD1 (6 bases). Trimming cost V 3 bases and J 5 bases, with 17 bases left between them. Per the germline V gene, CDR1 is SGHRS and CDR2 is YFSETQ. This CDR3 comprises 15 residues. CDR3 residues: CASSSTRGGRTEAFF. Here the CDR3 DNA reads TGCGCCAGCAGCTCCACTCGGGGGGGCAGGACTGAAGCTTTCTTT. The full variable domain, completed using reference TRBV5-1 and TRBJ1-1, is KAGVTQTPRYLIKTRGQQVTLSCSPISGHRSVSWYQQTPGQGLQFLFEYFSETQRNKGNFPGRFSGRQFSNSRSEMNVSTLELGDSALYLCASSSTRGGRTEAFFGQGTRLTVV.

J is TRBJ2-7 and V is TRBV4-3; a weak D match, TRBD2 (6 bases). Germline assignment: CDR1 LGHNA and CDR2 YSLEER. V was trimmed by 4 bases and J by 3 bases, leaving 10 bases between them. There are 13 residues in the CDR3. CDR3 protein: CASSRRTNYEQYF. The CDR3 coding sequence is TGCGCCAGCAGCCGGCGGACTAACTACGAGCAGTACTTC.

This clone was detected once. The CDR3 DNA follows: TGTGCCAGCAGTATCCTCTCCGGGATGAGCTATGGCTACACCTTC. It codes for CASSILSGMSYGYTF. The chain recombines TRBV6-5 with TRBJ1-2, with D hard to call. The CDR3 runs to 15 residues. V dropped 5 bases and J dropped 4 bases, with 17 bases sitting between them. CDR1 and CDR2 (germline): MNHEY, SVGAGI.

The rearrangement joins TRBV9 to TRBJ2-5, with 7 bases fitting TRBD2. The DNA end is more similar to TRBJ2-7, so the J call may be wrong. Looked up from germline, CDR1 is SGDLS and CDR2 is YYNGEE. The CDR3 is made up of 14 amino acids. CDR3 loop: CASSVDLGGYEQYF. The CDR3 bases are TGTGCCAGCAGCGTAGACCTGGGAGGGTACGAGCAGTACTTC.